The 10 T cell receptor beta chains below come from one sample, sequenced in a study of lung T cells in sarcoidosis with Löfgren's syndrome. TCRdb re-analysed the reads in MiXCR, keeping a single row per CDR3 protein. The sample has about 9,400 distinct CDR3 sequences, about 20% seen once; the top ten hold roughly 7%. Sequenced input: CD4+ T cells from bronchoalveolar lavage. These receptor sequences come from a human donor with sarcoidosis (Löfgren's syndrome or another form), or a control subject (not recorded which).

This clonotype appeared many times. This chain connects TRBV4-3 to TRBJ1-2; TRBD1 aligns across 7 bases. This CDR3 has 15 residues. The V gene's germline CDR1 is LGHNA and CDR2 YSLEER. The V segment lost 4 bases and the J segment 5 bases; nucleotides outside the gene matches: 10. The CDR3 DNA reads TGCGCCAGCAGCCCCCGGACAGGCCCGGAGTATGGCTACACCTTC. Its protein is CASSPRTGPEYGYTF.

The chain employs TRBV28 and TRBJ2-1, with 7 bases identical to TRBD1. Trimming removed 3 bases from V and 8 bases from J; junction bases left unmatched: 4. Germline assignment: CDR1 MDHEN and CDR2 SYDVKM. The CDR3 has 13 amino acids. For the CDR3, the DNA is TGTGCCAGCAGTTTCCACAGGGGCTATGAGCAGTTCTTC. Translation: CASSFHRGYEQFF.

Ten or more counts support this clonotype. The V gene is TRBV19, the J gene TRBJ2-2; 7 bases match TRBD1. J lost 0 bases, V lost 7 bases, and 5 bases had no gene match. This CDR3 spans 15 amino acids. Germline V gene lookup returns CDR1 LNHDA and CDR2 SQIVND (reference sequence). CDR3 loop: CASTGQGANTGELFF. The CDR3 DNA is TGTGCCAGTACGGGCCAGGGGGCGAACACCGGGGAGCTGTTTTTT.

This clonotype occurred a few times. This sequence may be a read error, since a much larger clone differs from it by one base. The V and J genes are TRBV28 and TRBJ1-5, with D unclear. The CDR3 loop spans 12 amino acids. Trimming left V 5 bases short and J 6 bases short, with 8 bases between. From germline, CDR1 is MDHEN and CDR2 SYDVKM. CDR3 amino acids: CASSTALQPQHF. CDR3 bases: TGTGCCAGCAGTACGGCGCTTCAGCCCCAGCATTTT.

This clonotype ranks as medium-sized. V and J are TRBV7-2 and TRBJ2-3; no firm D call. CDR1 and CDR2 (germline): SGHTA, FQGNSA. V lost 0 bases and J 3 bases, leaving 7 bases between the germline ends. The CDR3 contains 14 residues. The DNA of the CDR3 is TGTGCCAGCAGCTTAGCCCGAGGAACAGATACGCAGTATTTT. Encoded protein: CASSLARGTDTQYF.

In its sample, this clonotype was seen many times. This chain uses TRBV3-1 with TRBJ2-1, with 10 bases matching TRBD1. J gave up 4 bases and V 2 bases, and 17 bases lay outside the gene matches. The CDR3 runs 20 residues. The germline gives CDR1 LGHDT, CDR2 YNNKEL (reference sequence). The CDR3 region has the DNA TGTGCCAGCAGCCAAAGGGCGAAGGTTCTCGACAGGGGGCCTTACAATGAGCAGTTCTTC. It translates to CASSQRAKVLDRGPYNEQFF.

This clonotype is medium-sized within its sample. The rearrangement links TRBV6-2 or TRBV6-3 to TRBJ1-5; a weak D match, TRBD1 (6 bases). Per germline, CDR1 MNHEY and CDR2 SVGEGT. This CDR3 comprises 16 residues. Trimming left V 5 bases short and J 1 base short, with 15 bases between. CDR3 bases: TGTGCCAGCAGTAGCCACAGGGTGGCAAGCAATCAGCCCCAGCATTTT. Encoded protein: CASSSHRVASNQPQHF.

This clonotype has at least ten counts. This chain connects TRBV5-1 to TRBJ2-5, with 10 bases fitting TRBD2. Per the germline V gene, CDR1 is SGHRS and CDR2 is YFSETQ. This CDR3 has 17 amino acids. With V trimmed by 0 bases and J by 5 bases, 10 bases remained unmatched. CDR3 residues: CASSLVGSGGAGETQYF. CDR3 DNA sequence: TGCGCCAGCAGCTTGGTTGGAAGCGGGGGGGCCGGTGAGACCCAGTACTTC. Drawing the rest from reference TRBV5-1 and TRBJ2-5, the complete variable domain is KAGVTQTPRYLIKTRGQQVTLSCSPISGHRSVSWYQQTPGQGLQFLFEYFSETQRNKGNFPGRFSGRQFSNSRSEMNVSTLELGDSALYLCASSLVGSGGAGETQYFGPGTRLLVL.

A word on this clonotype: One end of the junction does not line up with germline, which may come from a read error. The chain has TRBV11-2 and TRBJ2-1; D not resolved. The CDR3 has 14 residues. Germline V gene data show CDR1 as SGHAT and CDR2 as FQNNGV. The CDR3 region has the DNA TGTGCCGGCAGCTTAGCCCGAGGCCGGAACGAGCAGTTCTTC. It is translated as CAGSLARGRNEQFF.

By sample share, this clonotype is medium-sized. V gene TRBV20-1 combines with J gene TRBJ1-2, with 7 bases that match TRBD1. V lost 3 bases, J lost 7 bases, and 8 bases stayed unmatched. CDR1 is DFQATT, CDR2 SNEGSKA, per germline (reference sequence). The CDR3 covers 13 residues. The CDR3 nucleotides are TGCAGTGCTAGCCCAGGGGGGTTGGTTGGCTACACCTTC. It specifies CSASPGGLVGYTF.